This record concerns one T cell receptor beta chain sequence. CDR1 is SEHNR, CDR2 FQNEAQ, per germline (reference sequence). The CDR3 covers 15 residues. Trimming cost V 4 bases and J 4 bases; bases outside gene matches: 8. This sample was included in a study of OX40 agonist ivuxolimab in advanced cancers. TCRdb's copy holds only in-frame clones and misses some; the assay was immunoSEQ multiplex PCR. The sample records about 53,000 clones, roughly 79% being singletons. No patient had autoimmune disease or received systemic immunosuppression. The receptor was isolated from an adult with an advanced solid tumor such as melanoma, head and neck, liver or kidney cancer. The chain uses TRBV7-9 and TRBJ2-7; 9 bases match TRBD1. This specimen consisted of CD4+ or CD8+ T cells sorted from blood, obtained in a trial of the OX40 agonist ivuxolimab. The CDR3 DNA sequence: TGTGCCAGCAGCTCCGCGGACAGGGGATTATACGAGCAGTACTTC. Translation: CASSSADRGLYEQYF.